The next 2 T cell receptor beta chains were all read from a single sample in a study of spatial heterogeneity in lung cancer. MiXCR was run by TCRdb on the 5' RACE reads, yielding one entry per CDR3 protein. The sample has about 92,000 distinct CDR3 sequences, more than 10% seen once. As for time point: sample taken at primary tumor resection. Unsorted whole RNA samples from tumor, nontumor lung or frozen PBMC were sequenced. The sample here was PBMCs, taken at surgery. The receptor source for this set is a male donor with early-stage non-small cell lung cancer.

J is TRBJ2-1 and V is TRBV5-3; 14 bases agree with TRBD2. TRBV5-3 is treated as an ORF (open reading frame) with a function not yet certain. Unmatched junction bases numbered 7, after V lost 5 bases and J lost 6 bases. The CDR3 totals 16 residues. CDR3: CARSPRTSGRPNEQFF. CDR3 sequence (DNA): TGTGCCAGAAGTCCCAGGACTAGCGGGAGGCCCAATGAGCAGTTCTTC.

This clonotype was counted between two and nine times. The rearrangement links TRBV7-9 to TRBJ2-7; weak D call: TRBD2 (5 bases). Germline lookup yields CDR1 SEHNR and CDR2 FQNEAQ (reference sequence). Trimming took off 2 bases at V and 5 bases at J, with 16 bases between the two ends. CDR3 size: 15 residues. CDR3 sequence reads: CASSLKEVLRNEQYF. DNA of the CDR3: TGTGCCAGCAGCTTAAAGGAGGTGCTACGGAACGAGCAGTACTTC.